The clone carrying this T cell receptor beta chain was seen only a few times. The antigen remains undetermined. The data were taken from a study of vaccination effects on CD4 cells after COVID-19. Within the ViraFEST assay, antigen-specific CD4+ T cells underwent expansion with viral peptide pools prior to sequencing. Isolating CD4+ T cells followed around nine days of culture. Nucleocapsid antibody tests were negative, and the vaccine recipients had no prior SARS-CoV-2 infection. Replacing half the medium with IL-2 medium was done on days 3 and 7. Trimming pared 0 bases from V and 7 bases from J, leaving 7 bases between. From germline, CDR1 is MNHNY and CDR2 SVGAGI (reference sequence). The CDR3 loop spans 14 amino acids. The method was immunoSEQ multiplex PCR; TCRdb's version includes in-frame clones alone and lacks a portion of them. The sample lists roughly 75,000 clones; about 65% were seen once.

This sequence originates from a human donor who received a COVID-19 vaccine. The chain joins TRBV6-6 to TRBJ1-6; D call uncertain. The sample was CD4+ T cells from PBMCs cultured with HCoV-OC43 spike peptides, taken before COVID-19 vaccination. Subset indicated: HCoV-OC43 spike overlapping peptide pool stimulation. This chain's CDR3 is CASSYSSTNSPLHF. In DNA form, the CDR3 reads TGTGCCAGCAGTTACTCGAGTACCAATTCACCCCTCCACTTT.